This T cell receptor beta chain was profiled in a study of cytomegalovirus exposure and HLA in healthy donors. CDR1 is MGHRA and CDR2 is YSYEKL in the germline V gene. Germline trimming cut 0 bases from V and 5 bases from J; bases unmatched to any gene: 6. The CDR3 sequence is 15 residues long. A remark on this clone: Antigen specificity is unknown.

13 Jbeta primers and 60 Vbeta primers were used for the PCR. Clones were sequenced by immunoSEQ multiplex PCR, and TCRdb holds only the in-frame ones, with some missing. The table lists approximately 150,000 clones, over 75% of them singletons. General study results and limits: The sole available immune exposure information was CMV serostatus. Looking again later, the authors saw that most CMV-associated TCR beta chains seemed HLA-restricted. Previous analysis showed most TCR beta V segments were productive about 90% or about 30% of the time.

The TCR comes from a male donor in good health and CMV-seronegative. The chain links TRBV4-1 to TRBJ2-7, with 8 bases that match TRBD1. The sample consisted of PBMCs. The CDR3 reads CASSQDQGASDEQYF. CDR3 DNA sequence: TGCGCCAGCAGCCAAGATCAGGGGGCGAGTGACGAGCAGTACTTC.